This T cell receptor beta chain originates from a study of shared clonotypes between healthy human individuals (dated by TCRdb to the early 2020s). Describing the broader study: A couple of women and a few men aged 18 to 49 years were included in the cohort. For each donor, CD4 naive and CD4 memory were each run on three plates, CD8 naive on two plates, and CD8 memory on one plate. Between about 0.8 and 9 billion PBMCs per donor were obtained by leukapheresis. The study deeply sequenced blood TCR repertoires of about 5 healthy adults to estimate repertoire size and the extent of clonotype sharing between individuals. Different laboratories and diverse techniques were used to prepare libraries and sequence TCR repertoires, to increase sequencing depth and limit assay-specific biases. Paper-wide results and their limitations: Clonotypes shared by all four sorted-subset donors showed higher generation probabilities than non-shared clonotypes. Incomplete sequencing was indicated by rarefaction of sorted-subset datasets, despite the large sequencing depth. Because the study included a small number of donors, the genetic and exposure-history diversity represented was limited. Sharing across four donors was observed for about 5% of naive CD4, around 3.5% of naive CD8, 2% to 2.5% of memory CD4, and less than 0.45% of memory CD8 clonotypes. Sampling was restricted to blood, and TCR repertoires in tissue are likely to differ from TCR repertoires in blood. Estimated clonotype richness was generally larger for naive than for memory subsets. Pairwise subsampling led to the expectation that sequencing depth would affect the degree of clonotype sharing among donors.

Donors were healthy HIV-negative adults with no recently reported acute infections or vaccinations. Every donor was a Caucasian adult living in Nashville, Tennessee, USA. CD4+ T cells were enriched by magnetic negative selection; naive cells were then positively selected on CD45RA, and the negative fraction formed the memory subset. Blood was collected by leukapheresis, and PBMCs were isolated by Ficoll-Histopaque density gradient centrifugation and then cryopreserved in liquid nitrogen vapor phase. Analytical flow cytometry was used to check the purity and quantity of each magnetically sorted T cell population. Each sorted fraction had its genomic DNA isolated and then quantified by UV absorbance on a Nanodrop 2000c. TCR CDR3 regions were amplified from genomic DNA by multiplex PCR using the deep immunoSEQ assay. For each cell subset, the extracted genomic DNA was distributed evenly across all wells of several immunoSEQ 96-well plates, and each plate served as one replicate. For sorted subsets, roughly 0.2 ug genomic DNA, equal to tens of thousands of T cell genomes, was loaded into each replicate PCR. The purified libraries were quantified using a Qubit 3.0 fluorometer, sized with a Bioanalyzer 2100, and then quantified again using the KAPA Library Quantification kit. Each immunoSEQ 96-well plate was sequenced on its own single-read 150-cycle Illumina NextSeq 550 flow cell. For the original study's pipeline: Because the immunoSEQ output held only junctional sequences and lacked quality scores, the filtering could not match the filtering applied to full-length reads. To assign V/J genes and CDR3, sequences were annotated using PyIR, a Python wrapper for IgBLAST v1.9, with IMGT germline references. Any read was removed if the V/J assignment was weak (E-value above 1e-6), the CDR3 was missing, or the read contained stop codons, out-of-frame junctions, or ambiguous translated residues. A V3J clonotype was defined by an identical inferred V gene, J gene, and CDR3 amino acid sequence. To compute the percentage overlap between repertoires, the number of shared unique clonotypes was divided by the size of the smaller repertoire. RTK rarefaction, the Chao1 estimator, and Recon v2.1 estimates of unobserved clonotypes were used to assess repertoire richness. For all TCRbeta clonotypes obtained by the gDNA method from a few donors, generation probabilities were computed with OLGA. TCRdb holds this immuneACCESS table with in-frame rearrangements only. Some clones are missing; in checked studies, unresolved V genes explain under half, and the rest has no known cause. The DNA was the basis for D and trimming; V, J and clone size are from that table. This sample is represented by around 2.5 million clones; 80% to 95% of them were singletons. The top ten constitute around 0.4% of the sample.

About this clone: It lacks a known antigen. No base quality information exists; no much larger clone differs at one position.

The CDR3, from cysteine to phenylalanine, totals 15 residues. Solely the CDR3 DNA is kept, with 45 bases framed from the first base. CDR1 is given as MGHDK and CDR2 as SYGVNS, both from the germline V gene. Germline trimming amounts to 4 bases on V and 7 bases on J, with 8 as the count of junction bases outside the gene matches. The TCR comes from a young man in good health. Some clones in this sample may be carry-over from other donors' samples. The rearrangement combines TRBV25-1 with TRBJ2-1; 9 bases in the junction line up with TRBD1. The sequenced sample consisted of naive CD4+ T cells from PBMCs. According to the study, the label for this sample's cell subset or site signals: CD45RA+ positively selected. CDR3 loop: CASSAQQGALNEQFF. In nucleotides, the sequence is TGTGCCAGCAGTGCACAACAGGGGGCGCTTAATGAGCAGTTCTTC. Reference TRBV25-1 and TRBJ2-1 proteins supply the regions before and after the CDR3; the full variable domain is: EADIYQTPRYLVIGTGKKITLECSQTMGHDKMYWYQQDPGMELHLIHYSYGVNSTEKGDLSSESTVSRIRTEHFPLTLESARPSHTSQYLCASSAQQGALNEQFFGPGTRLTVL.